This TCR beta chain originates from a study of T cell responses to AZD1222 COVID-19 vaccine (dated by TCRdb to the early 2020s). General notes on the study: AZD1222 recipients with second doses at about 4 weeks or about 12 weeks were pooled, because spike-specific TCR depth and breadth did not differ between schedules. A total of about 230 trial participants underwent TCR sequencing, of whom about 210 received two doses of AZD1222 and around 25 received two doses of the MenACWY control vaccine. Trial participants were enrolled by age into subgroups of 18-55, 56-69 and 70-plus years, and around 140, 26 and 57 TCR-sequenced participants, respectively, were included in these subgroups.

General conclusions and limits of the study: A significant rise in spike-specific TCR breadth and depth was observed after two AZD1222 doses relative to day 0 and relative to MenACWY recipients. Reportedly, almost half of the unique spike-specific TCRs recognized epitopes lying outside the regions that are mutated in the B.1.351 and B.1.1.7 variants. In the small 56-69-year group, the increase in depth fell short of significance, most likely because of low power. Conclusions about previously exposed vaccinees are limited because only five to seven AZD1222 recipients were SARS-CoV-2 seropositive at baseline. The vaccine-associated CD4 TCRs covered the entire spike protein, and the dominant responses fell in regions 160-218 and 743-854. Most participants were white British and females outnumbered males, and the authors suggested that clonal diversity may have been underestimated. Because no day 14 peak-response samples were available, the repertoires could be characterized only after the peak T cell response.

Germline trimming: 4 bases from V, 3 bases from J; junction bases outside gene matches: 5. Its CDR3 holds 15 amino acids, cysteine through phenylalanine. Just the 45-base CDR3 DNA is kept, in frame starting at base 1. The germline V gene provides CDR1 MDHEN and CDR2 SYDVKM. This clone turned up a few times. Its antigen specificity is not known. No base qualities exist here, and no much larger clone lies one base off it. The CDR3 regions of human TCRbeta chains were analyzed by immunosequencing. In the source study's methods: TCRs in the repertoires were matched against a reference library of SARS-CoV-2-specific TCRs that had been generated with the MIRA antigen-specificity platform. Breadth meant the fraction of unique TCRs that were SARS-CoV-2-associated, whereas depth meant the fraction of total T cells that were SARS-CoV-2-associated. Using the MIRA data, every spike-specific TCR was mapped to the spike region that the TCR reacted to and assigned to either a CD4 or a CD8 class. Log10-transformed breadth and depth values were compared by one-way ANOVA with Sidak's multiple comparisons tests. Not all clones reach the TCRdb copy of this immuneACCESS table, which keeps in-frame sequences only. Checked studies attribute under half of the gap to unresolved V genes and leave the rest unexplained. The V and J calls and clone size come from that table; D and trimming were worked out from the DNA. This sample comprises about 34,000 clones, about 89% of them detected only once. 7% of the sample is taken by the ten largest.

The time point label on this specimen signifies: baseline before first vaccination. The vaccinee samples were drawn from two UK trials, COV001 and COV002, one of which was a single-blind randomized controlled phase 2/3 trial testing AZD1222 (ChAdOx1 nCoV-19) in healthy adults. Trial participant PBMC samples were collected at day 0 and day 28 after the second dose for TCRbeta chain sequencing. The V gene is TRBV28 and the J gene is TRBJ1-5, with 8 central nucleotides matching TRBD1. This specimen was peripheral blood, taken on day 0 of AZD1222 vaccination. The origin of this receptor is an adult in good health. The bases read TGTGCCAGCAGTTCAAGGACAGGGATCAATCAGCCCCAGCATTTT. Translated, it gives CASSSRTGINQPQHF.